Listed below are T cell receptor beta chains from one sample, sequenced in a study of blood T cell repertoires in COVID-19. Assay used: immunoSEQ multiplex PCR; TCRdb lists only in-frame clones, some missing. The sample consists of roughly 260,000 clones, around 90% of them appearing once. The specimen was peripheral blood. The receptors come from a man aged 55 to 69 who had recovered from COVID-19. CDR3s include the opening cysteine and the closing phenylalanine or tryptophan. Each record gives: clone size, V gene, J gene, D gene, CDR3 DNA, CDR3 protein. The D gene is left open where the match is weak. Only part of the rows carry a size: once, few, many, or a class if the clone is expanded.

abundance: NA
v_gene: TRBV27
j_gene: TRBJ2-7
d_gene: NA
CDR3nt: TGTGCCAGCAGTGCAAGAGACGGGTACGAGCAGTACTTC
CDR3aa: CASSARDGYEQYF

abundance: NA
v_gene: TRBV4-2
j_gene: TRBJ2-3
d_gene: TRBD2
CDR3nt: TGTGCCAGCAGCCAAGTACCAGCGGGGCGGTCAGATACGCAGTATTTT
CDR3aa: CASSQVPAGRSDTQYF

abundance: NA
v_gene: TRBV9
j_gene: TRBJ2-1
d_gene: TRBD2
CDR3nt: TGTGCCAGCAGCGTAGACCCCGGACTAGCGGTTGTCAATGAGCAGTTCTTC
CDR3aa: CASSVDPGLAVVNEQFF

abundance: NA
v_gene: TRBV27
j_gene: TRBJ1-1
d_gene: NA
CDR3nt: TGTGCATCAGTTCTGCAACGAGGCCCTGAGGCTTTCTTT
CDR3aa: CASVLQRGPEAFF

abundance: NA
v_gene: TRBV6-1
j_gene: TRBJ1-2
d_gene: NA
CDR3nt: TGTGCCAGCAGTGTTGAGCGGGGGGGGCCACTGTATGGCTACACCTTC
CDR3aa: CASSVERGGPLYGYTF

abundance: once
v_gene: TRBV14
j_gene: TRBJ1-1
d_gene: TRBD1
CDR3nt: TGTGCCAGCAGCCTCCGGACAGGGTTGAACACTGAAGCTTTCTTT
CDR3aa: CASSLRTGLNTEAFF

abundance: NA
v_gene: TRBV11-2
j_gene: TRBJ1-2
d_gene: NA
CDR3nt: TGTGCCAGCAGCCGAACTCTGCGGGGGGCGATGGGCGGCTACACCTTC
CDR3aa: CASSRTLRGAMGGYTF

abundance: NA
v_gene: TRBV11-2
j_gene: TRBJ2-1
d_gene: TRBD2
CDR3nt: TGTGCCAGCAGCTTAGGTCTAGCGGGGGACCCTTCCTGGGATGAGCAGTTCTTC
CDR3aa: CASSLGLAGDPSWDEQFF

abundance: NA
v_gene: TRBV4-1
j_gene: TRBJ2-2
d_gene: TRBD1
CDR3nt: TGCGCCAGCAGCGATCGGACAGGGAACACCGGGGAGCTGTTTTTT
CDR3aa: CASSDRTGNTGELFF

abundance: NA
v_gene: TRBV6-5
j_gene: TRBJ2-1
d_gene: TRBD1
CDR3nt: TGTGCCAGCAGTCGGGACAGCAATGAGCAGTTCTTC
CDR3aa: CASSRDSNEQFF

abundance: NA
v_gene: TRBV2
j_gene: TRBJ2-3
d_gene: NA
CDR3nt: TGTGCCAGCAGTGAATACAGTACTAGCACAGATACGCAGTATTTT
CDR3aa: CASSEYSTSTDTQYF

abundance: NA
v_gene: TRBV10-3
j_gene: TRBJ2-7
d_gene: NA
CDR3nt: TGTGCCACCAGGAACGGGGACTCCTACGAGCAGTACTTC
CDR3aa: CATRNGDSYEQYF

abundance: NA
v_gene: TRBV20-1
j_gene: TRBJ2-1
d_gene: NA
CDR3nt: TGCAGTGCTACTCGTAATGAGCAGTTCTTC
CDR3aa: CSATRNEQFF

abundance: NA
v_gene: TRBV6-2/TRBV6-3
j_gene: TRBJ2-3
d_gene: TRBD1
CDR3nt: TGTGCCAGCAGTTACCCCCGGGACAGGGGCACAGATACGCAGTATTTT
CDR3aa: CASSYPRDRGTDTQYF

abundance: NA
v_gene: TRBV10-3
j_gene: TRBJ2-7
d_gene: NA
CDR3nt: TGTGCCGGATCCCGGGTGGTGTTCTACGAGCAGTACTTC
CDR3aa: CAGSRVVFYEQYF

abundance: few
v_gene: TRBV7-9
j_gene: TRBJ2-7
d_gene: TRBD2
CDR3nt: TGTGCCAGCAGCTACAGACTAGCGGGCCGTCCCTACGAGCAGTACTTC
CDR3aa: CASSYRLAGRPYEQYF

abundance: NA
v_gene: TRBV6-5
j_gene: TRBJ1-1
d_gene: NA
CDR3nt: TGTGCCAGCAGTTACTATAAGAACACTGAAGCTTTCTTT
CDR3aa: CASSYYKNTEAFF

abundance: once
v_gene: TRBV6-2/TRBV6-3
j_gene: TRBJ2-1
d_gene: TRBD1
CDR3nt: TGTGCCAGCAGTTACCCCTCGGACAGGGGTAGATACAATGAGCAGTTCTTC
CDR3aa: CASSYPSDRGRYNEQFF

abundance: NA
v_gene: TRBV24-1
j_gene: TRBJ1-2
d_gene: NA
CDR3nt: TGTGCCACCAGTGATTCAGGGGCCTATGGCTACACCTTC
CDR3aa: CATSDSGAYGYTF

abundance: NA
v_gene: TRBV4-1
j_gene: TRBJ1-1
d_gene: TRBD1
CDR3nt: TGCGCCAGCAGTCCCGGGCCGGGCAGGGGGCGCGACACTGAAGCTTTCTTT
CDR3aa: CASSPGPGRGRDTEAFF

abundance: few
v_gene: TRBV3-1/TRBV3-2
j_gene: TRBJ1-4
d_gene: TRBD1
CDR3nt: TGTGCCAGCAGCCAATCGGACAGGGCCCTTAATGAAAAACTGTTTTTT
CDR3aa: CASSQSDRALNEKLFF

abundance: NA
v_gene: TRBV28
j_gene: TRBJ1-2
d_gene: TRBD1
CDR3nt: TGTGCCAGCAAACTACAGGGGGCAGGAAACTATGGCTACACCTTC
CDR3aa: CASKLQGAGNYGYTF

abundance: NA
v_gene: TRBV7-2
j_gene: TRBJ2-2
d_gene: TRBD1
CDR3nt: TGTGCCAGCAGGTCTACAGGGGGCCCCGGGGAGCTGTTTTTT
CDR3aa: CASRSTGGPGELFF

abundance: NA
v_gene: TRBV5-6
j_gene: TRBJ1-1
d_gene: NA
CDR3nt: TGTGCCAGCAGCTTGTATCAGGGGCTAGTGAACACTGAAGCTTTCTTT
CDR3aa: CASSLYQGLVNTEAFF

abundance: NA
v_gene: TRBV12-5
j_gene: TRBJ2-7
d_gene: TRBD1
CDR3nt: TGTGCTAGTGGCCTGACAGGGCGCTACGAGCAGTACTTC
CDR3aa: CASGLTGRYEQYF

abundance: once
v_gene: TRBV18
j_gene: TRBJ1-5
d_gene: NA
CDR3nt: TGTGCCAGCTCACCTACCGTGGGGGCGCAGCCCCAGCATTTT
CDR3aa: CASSPTVGAQPQHF

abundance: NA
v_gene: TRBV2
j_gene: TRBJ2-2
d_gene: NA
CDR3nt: TGTGCCAGCAGTGAACAGGGGCGCGCCACCGGGGAGCTGTTTTTT
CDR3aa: CASSEQGRATGELFF

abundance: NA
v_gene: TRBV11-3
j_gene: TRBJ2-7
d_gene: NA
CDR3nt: TGTGCCAGCAGCTGGGCCACGGCCGGCGAGCAGTACTTC
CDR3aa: CASSWATAGEQYF

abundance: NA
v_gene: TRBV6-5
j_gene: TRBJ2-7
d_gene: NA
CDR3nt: TGTGCCAGCAGTTACACTTGGGCGCGGGTAGACGAGCAGTACTTC
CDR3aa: CASSYTWARVDEQYF

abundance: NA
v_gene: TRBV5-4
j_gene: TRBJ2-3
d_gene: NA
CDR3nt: TGTGCCAGCAGCTTGGGAAGTAGCTCTAGCACAGATACGCAGTATTTT
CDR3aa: CASSLGSSSSTDTQYF

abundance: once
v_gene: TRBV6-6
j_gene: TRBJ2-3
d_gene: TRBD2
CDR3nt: TGTGCCAGCAGTCTTCGACTTTCGGGGAGCGGGGGAATCCATACGCAGTATTTT
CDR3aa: CASSLRLSGSGGIHTQYF

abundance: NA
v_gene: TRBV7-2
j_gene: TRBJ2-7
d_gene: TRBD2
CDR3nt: TGTGCCAGCAGCTTAGGGGACTACTCCTACGAGCAGTACTTC
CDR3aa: CASSLGDYSYEQYF

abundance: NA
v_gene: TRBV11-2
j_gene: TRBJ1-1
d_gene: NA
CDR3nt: TGTGCCAGCAGCTTAACGGGGGGCGCGAACACTGAAGCTTTCTTT
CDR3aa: CASSLTGGANTEAFF

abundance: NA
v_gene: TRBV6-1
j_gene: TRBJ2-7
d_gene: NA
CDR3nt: TGTGCCAGCAGTGAATGGGCAACTAGCAATGAGCAGTACTTC
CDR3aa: CASSEWATSNEQYF

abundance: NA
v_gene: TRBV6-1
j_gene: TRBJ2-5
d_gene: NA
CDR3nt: TGTGCCAGCCGTGAACTAGTTCCCCAAGAGACCCAGTACTTC
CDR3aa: CASRELVPQETQYF

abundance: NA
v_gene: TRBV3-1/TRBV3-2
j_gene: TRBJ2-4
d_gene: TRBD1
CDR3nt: TGTGCCAGCAAGGGGGCGCCGTTGAACATTCAGTACTTC
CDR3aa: CASKGAPLNIQYF

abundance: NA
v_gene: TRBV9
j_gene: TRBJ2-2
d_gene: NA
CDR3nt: TGTGCCAGCAGCTCGATACAGGCTGGGGCCGGGGAGCTGTTTTTT
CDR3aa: CASSSIQAGAGELFF

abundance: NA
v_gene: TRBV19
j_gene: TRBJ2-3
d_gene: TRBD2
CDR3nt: TGTGCCAGTAGTAGAGGGACTTGGGCAGCGGGGCACACAGATACGCAGTATTTT
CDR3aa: CASSRGTWAAGHTDTQYF

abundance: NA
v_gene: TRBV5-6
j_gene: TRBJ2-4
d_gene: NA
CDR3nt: TGTGCCAGCAGCCCCGGAGGCCTGAGTATAGCCAAAAACATTCAGTACTTC
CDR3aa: CASSPGGLSIAKNIQYF

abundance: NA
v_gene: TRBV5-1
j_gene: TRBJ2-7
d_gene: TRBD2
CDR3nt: TGCGCCAGCAGCCCCGGACTAGCGGGGGCCTACGAGCAGTACTTC
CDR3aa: CASSPGLAGAYEQYF

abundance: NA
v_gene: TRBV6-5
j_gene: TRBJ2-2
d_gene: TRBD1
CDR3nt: TGTGCCAGCAGAAGGAGGACAGGGTTCGGGGAGCTGTTTTTT
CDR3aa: CASRRRTGFGELFF

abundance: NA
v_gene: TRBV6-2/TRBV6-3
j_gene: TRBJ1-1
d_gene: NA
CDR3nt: TGTGCCAGCAGCTCCCGGGGAAATTTCAACACTGAAGCTTTCTTT
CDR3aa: CASSSRGNFNTEAFF

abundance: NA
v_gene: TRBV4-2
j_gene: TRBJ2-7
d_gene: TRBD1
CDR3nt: TGTGCCAGCAGCCAAGATCTAGCCAGGGGGAACGAGCAGTACTTC
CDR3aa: CASSQDLARGNEQYF

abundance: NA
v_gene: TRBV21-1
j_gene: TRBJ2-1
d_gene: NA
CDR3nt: TGTGCCAGCAGCAAATTCGGGGTCACTGGGAATGAGCAGTTCTTC
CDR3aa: CASSKFGVTGNEQFF

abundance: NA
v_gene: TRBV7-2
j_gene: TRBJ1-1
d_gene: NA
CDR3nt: TGTGCCAGCAGCTTCTTAGCAGGGTCCACTGAAGCTTTCTTT
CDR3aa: CASSFLAGSTEAFF

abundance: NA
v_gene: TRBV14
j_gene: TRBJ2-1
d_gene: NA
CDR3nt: TGTGCCAGCAGCCAAGTGATCGCGAATGAGCAGTTCTTC
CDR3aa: CASSQVIANEQFF

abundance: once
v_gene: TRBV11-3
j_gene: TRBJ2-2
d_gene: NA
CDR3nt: TGTGCCAGCAGCGAGGGGGGGACTCACACCGGGGAGCTGTTTTTT
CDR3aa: CASSEGGTHTGELFF

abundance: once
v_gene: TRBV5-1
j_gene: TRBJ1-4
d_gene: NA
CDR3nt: TGCGCCAGCAGCTTGGGGAGCATTAATGAAAAACTGTTTTTT
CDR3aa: CASSLGSINEKLFF